Listed here are 21 T cell receptor beta chains from one sample, sequenced in a study of cytomegalovirus exposure and HLA in healthy donors. This PCR relied on a set of 60 Vbeta primers and 13 Jbeta primers. Sequencing was performed with immunoSEQ multiplex PCR; in TCRdb, only in-frame clones are kept and a portion is missing. The sample totals roughly 60,000 clones; its top ten clones hold about 3.6%. The sample taken for sequencing was PBMCs. The source is a woman aged 18-30 years in good health and CMV-seronegative.

The chain links TRBV18 to TRBJ1-5; no reliable D call. This CDR3 spans 13 amino acids. Deletions cut 3 bases from V and 2 bases from J, with 5 bases between. Germline assignment: CDR1 KGHSH and CDR2 LQKENI. The CDR3 nucleotides are TGTGCCAGCTCACCGCCAGGCAATCAGCCCCAGCATTTT. This codes for CASSPPGNQPQHF.

The chain carries TRBV30 and TRBJ2-1, with TRBD2 as a possible D gene (6 bases). Germline V lookup: CDR1 GTSNPN, CDR2 SVGIG (reference sequence). This CDR3 region has 15 residues. Trimming pared 5 bases from V and 0 bases from J, leaving 14 bases between. The CDR3 DNA reads TGTGCCTGGGAACCCGGGACTGGCTCCTACAATGAGCAGTTCTTC. Translated: CAWEPGTGSYNEQFF.

The chain has TRBV20-1 and TRBJ2-1, with 8 bases aligning to TRBD2. Germline-derived CDR1 and CDR2 are DFQATT and SNEGSKA (reference sequence). The CDR3 has 11 amino acids. The ends lost 7 bases at V and 5 bases at J; junction bases unmatched: 1. In DNA form, the CDR3 reads TGCAGTGGTAGCGGGAACAATGAGCAGTTCTTC. It is translated as CSGSGNNEQFF.

The chain has TRBV7-2 and TRBJ2-7; tentatively, D is TRBD2 (6 bases). The CDR3 spans 14 residues. Germline CDR1 reads SGHTA; CDR2 reads FQGNSA. Trimming stripped 6 bases from V and 1 base from J, with 13 bases between. This chain's CDR3 is CASSGRSGSYEQYF. The CDR3 DNA sequence: TGTGCCAGCAGTGGACGCAGCGGGTCCTACGAGCAGTACTTC. Based on the CDR3 plus reference TRBV7-2 and TRBJ2-7, the full variable domain is GAGVSQSPSNKVTEKGKDVELRCDPISGHTALYWYRQSLGQGLEFLIYFQGNSAPDKSGLPSDRFSAERTGGSVSTLTIQRTQQEDSAVYLCASSGRSGSYEQYFGPGTRLTVT.

The chain has TRBV19 and TRBJ1-2; unclear D gene. CDR3 size: 12 residues. Trimming pared 6 bases from V and 2 bases from J, leaving 7 bases between. In germline, CDR1 is LNHDA, CDR2 SQIVND (reference sequence). This CDR3 reads CASRRGNYGYTF. Here the CDR3 DNA reads TGTGCCAGTAGGCGGGGAAACTATGGCTACACCTTC.

The genes are TRBV6-1 and TRBJ1-2; possibly TRBD1 for D (6 bases). This CDR3 is 16 amino acids long. Germline values: CDR1 MNHNS, CDR2 SASEGT. Trimming removed 1 base from V and 8 bases from J, with 20 bases in between. CDR3 coding DNA: TGTGCCAGCAGTGAAGAAGGACAGACCCGATTTGAAGGCTACACCTTC. Translated, it gives CASSEEGQTRFEGYTF.

The rearrangement joins TRBV11-1 to TRBJ2-7; a weak D match, TRBD1 (5 bases). Germline V gives CDR1 SGHAT, CDR2 FQDESV (reference sequence). The germline V and J ends were trimmed by 10 bases and 2 bases, with 21 bases remaining between them. This CDR3 is built from 15 residues. DNA for the CDR3: TGTGCCACTTCGTTGGGGCGGACCAGCGCCTACGAGCAGTACTTC. Translation: CATSLGRTSAYEQYF.

The genes are TRBV18 and TRBJ1-1; weak D call: TRBD1 (5 bases). CDR3 length equals 15 residues. Per germline, CDR1 KGHSH and CDR2 LQKENI. The V end lost 1 base, the J end lost 0 bases, and 9 bases lay between the germline ends. The chain's CDR3 is CASSPRGAVNTEAFF. In nucleotides, the CDR3 is TGTGCCAGCTCACCACGTGGGGCAGTGAACACTGAAGCTTTCTTT.

This chain uses TRBV5-1 with TRBJ2-1; 9 bases map to TRBD2. This CDR3 is built from 14 residues. J lost 9 bases, V lost 1 base, and 5 bases had no gene match. The germline CDR1 and CDR2 sequences are SGHRS and YFSETQ. The CDR3 DNA is TGCGCCAGCAGCTTGAAGACTAGCGGTGGTGAGCAGTTCTTC. This translates into CASSLKTSGGEQFF. Filled out from reference TRBV5-1 and TRBJ2-1, the complete variable domain reads KAGVTQTPRYLIKTRGQQVTLSCSPISGHRSVSWYQQTPGQGLQFLFEYFSETQRNKGNFPGRFSGRQFSNSRSEMNVSTLELGDSALYLCASSLKTSGGEQFFGPGTRLTVL.

DNA for the CDR3: TGTGCCAGCAGTCCAGGGCCGAATCAGCCCCAGCATTTT. Protein: CASSPGPNQPQHF. The chain employs TRBV28 and TRBJ1-5; possible D gene TRBD1, 5 bases. V gave up 5 bases and J gave up 4 bases, with 9 bases separating them. The CDR3 runs 13 residues. Germline CDR1 reads MDHEN; CDR2 reads SYDVKM.

This sequence joins TRBV7-9 and TRBJ2-5; 10 bases match TRBD2. The V segment lost 1 base and the J segment 2 bases; nucleotides outside the gene matches: 7. Germline CDR1 SEHNR, CDR2 FQNEAQ (reference sequence). This CDR3 has 17 amino acids. The CDR3 nucleotides read TGTGCCAGCAGCTTAGGCGCAAGCGGGGGGGAACAAGAGACCCAGTACTTC. Protein: CASSLGASGGEQETQYF.

CDR3 sequence: CASSRWGQSSYNSPLHF. In DNA, the CDR3 is TGTGCCAGCAGCAGGTGGGGGCAGAGCTCCTATAATTCACCCCTCCACTTT. The V and J genes are TRBV5-5 and TRBJ1-6; possible D gene TRBD1, 6 bases. CDR1 is SGHKS, CDR2 YYEKEE, per germline (reference sequence). V was cut by 4 bases and J by 0 bases, with 14 bases left in between. The CDR3 extends over 17 amino acids.

The chain employs TRBV30 and TRBJ2-3; 7 nucleotides agree with TRBD2. The ends lost 5 bases at V and 5 bases at J; junction bases unmatched: 7. Germline V gives CDR1 GTSNPN, CDR2 SVGIG (reference sequence). This CDR3 has 13 residues. The CDR3 DNA follows: TGTGCCTGGCAGAGGGGAGGGATAGATACGCAGTATTTT. The encoded protein is CAWQRGGIDTQYF.

The chain recombines TRBV6-1 with TRBJ1-5; 7 nucleotides line up with TRBD1. Germline CDR1 MNHNS, CDR2 SASEGT. V gave up 3 bases and J gave up 7 bases; unmatched junction bases: 6. CDR3 length equals 14 residues. CDR3 DNA sequence: TGTGCCAGCAGTGAGCGGGCAGGGGGGCAGCCCCAGCATTTT. It encodes CASSERAGGQPQHF.

The chain links TRBV4-2 to TRBJ1-1; D is unresolved. The germline V gene encodes CDR1 LGHNA and CDR2 YNFKEQ. With 3 bases removed from V and 4 bases from J, the gap between germline ends came to 15 bases. The CDR3 runs 15 residues. CDR3 in amino acids: CASSHPEVDSTEAFF. CDR3 sequence (DNA): TGTGCCAGCAGCCACCCCGAGGTGGATAGCACTGAAGCTTTCTTT.

The CDR3 region is CASRGGQGGTEAFF. For the CDR3, the DNA is TGTGCCAGCAGGGGTGGACAGGGGGGTACTGAAGCTTTCTTT. This rearrangement joins TRBV25-1 to TRBJ1-1; 10 nucleotides align to TRBD1. The germline V gene encodes CDR1 MGHDK and CDR2 SYGVNS. This CDR3 comprises 14 residues. J was trimmed by 5 bases and V by 6 bases; bases with no gene match: 6.

In DNA, the CDR3 is TGCAGCGTTACCGGGACTAGTTCGCAGTTCTTC. Translating it yields CSVTGTSSQFF. The genes are TRBV29-1 and TRBJ2-1; 8 bases line up with TRBD2. From germline, CDR1 is SQVTM and CDR2 ANQGSEA. V lost 5 bases to trimming and J lost 12 bases; unmatched junction nucleotides: 6. The CDR3 is 11 amino acids.

The V call is TRBV5-1, the J call TRBJ2-3; 9 bases match TRBD1. Germline loops: CDR1 SGHRS, CDR2 YFSETQ. The CDR3 contains 16 residues. Trimming at V came to 4 bases and at J to 6 bases, leaving 12 bases not matched to a gene. The CDR3 DNA reads TGCGCCAGCAGCGATCCGGGACAGGGTTTATCGGATACGCAGTATTTT. It codes for CASSDPGQGLSDTQYF.

The chain carries TRBV19 and TRBJ2-7; no clear D. Trimming removed 5 bases at V and 1 base at J, with 9 bases between. The CDR3 runs 13 residues. Germline V lookup: CDR1 LNHDA, CDR2 SQIVND (reference sequence). The CDR3 sequence: CASSHQYSYEQYF. CDR3 coding DNA: TGTGCCAGTAGTCACCAGTATTCCTACGAGCAGTACTTC.

CDR3 in DNA: TGCAGCGCCCAAGGGGGACAGCGCTACGAGCAGTACTTC. It codes for CSAQGGQRYEQYF. This rearrangement joins TRBV29-1 to TRBJ2-7; 7 nucleotides align to TRBD1. Per germline, CDR1 SQVTM and CDR2 ANQGSEA. V shed 7 bases, J shed 3 bases, and the junction held 9 bases outside the gene matches. This CDR3 contains 13 residues.

The V gene is TRBV7-9, the J gene TRBJ2-3; TRBD2 might be the D (5 bases). The V end was cut by 2 bases, the J end by 7 bases, with 19 bases between. Per the germline V gene, CDR1 is SEHNR and CDR2 is FQNEAQ (reference sequence). This CDR3 contains 16 residues. CDR3 in DNA: TGTGCCAGCAGCTTATCCCCCCGGGCGGGTGGGTATACGCAGTATTTT. As protein: CASSLSPRAGGYTQYF. The variable domain in full, completed from reference TRBV7-9 and TRBJ2-3, reads DTGVSQNPRHKITKRGQNVTFRCDPISEHNRLYWYRQTLGQGPEFLTYFQNEAQLEKSRLLSDRFSAERPKGSFSTLEIQRTEQGDSAMYLCASSLSPRAGGYTQYFGPGTRLTVL.